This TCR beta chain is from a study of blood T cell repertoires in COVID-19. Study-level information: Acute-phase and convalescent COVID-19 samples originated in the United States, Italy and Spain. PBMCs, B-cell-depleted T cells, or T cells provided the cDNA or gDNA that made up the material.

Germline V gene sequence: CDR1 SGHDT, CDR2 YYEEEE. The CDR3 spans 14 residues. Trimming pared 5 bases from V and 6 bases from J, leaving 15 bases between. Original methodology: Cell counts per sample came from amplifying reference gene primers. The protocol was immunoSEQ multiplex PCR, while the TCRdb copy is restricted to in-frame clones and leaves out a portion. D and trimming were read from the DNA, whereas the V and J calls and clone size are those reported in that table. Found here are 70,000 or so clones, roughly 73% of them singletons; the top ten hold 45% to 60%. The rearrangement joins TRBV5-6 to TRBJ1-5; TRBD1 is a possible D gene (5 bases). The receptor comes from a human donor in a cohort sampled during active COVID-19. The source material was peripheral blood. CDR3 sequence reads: CASSRAGISQPQHF. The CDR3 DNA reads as TGTGCCAGCAGTCGGGCAGGGATCAGTCAGCCCCAGCATTTT.